These 17 T cell receptor beta chains share one sample of origin, sequenced in a study of cytomegalovirus exposure and HLA in healthy donors. Both 60 Vbeta primers and 13 Jbeta primers went into the PCR. Here immunoSEQ multiplex PCR was the method, and the copy in TCRdb shows in-frame clones only, minus some. The table includes about 130,000 clones, around 80% detected once. Source material: PBMCs. The source of these receptors is a human donor in good health.

The chain links TRBV11-3 to TRBJ1-1, with D hard to call. The CDR3 contains 13 residues. Per the germline V gene, CDR1 is SGHNT and CDR2 is YENEEA. Deletions cut 1 base from V and 5 bases from J, with 8 bases between. The CDR3 DNA sequence: TGTGCCAGCAGCTTAGGACTCGGGACTGAAGCTTTCTTT. The encoded protein is CASSLGLGTEAFF.

This clone was detected once. V gene TRBV12-5 combines with J gene TRBJ1-1; perhaps TRBD1 as D (5 bases). V was cut by 3 bases and J by 5 bases, with 19 bases left in between. The CDR3 spans 16 residues. Germline V gene sequence: CDR1 LGHNT, CDR2 FRNRAP. CDR3 nucleotides: TGTGCTAGTGGTTTTGGGGGGGGGACGGTAATAACTGAAGCTTTCTTT. This encodes CASGFGGGTVITEAFF.

The CDR3 spells CASSEFWQGRHEQYF. The CDR3 DNA is TGTGCCAGCAGCGAATTTTGGCAGGGCAGGCACGAGCAGTACTTC. The J gene is TRBJ2-5, the V gene TRBV6-1, with D perhaps matching TRBD1 (5 bases). The J call may be wrong; the DNA end is better matched by TRBJ2-7. The CDR3 is 15 residues long. CDR1 and CDR2 (germline): MNHNS, SASEGT.

The chain recombines TRBV6-1 with TRBJ1-1; D is perhaps TRBD1 (6 bases). The CDR3 covers 16 residues. Germline CDR1 and CDR2: MNHNS and SASEGT. The V and J ends lost 3 bases and 4 bases respectively, with 18 bases between them. CDR3 protein: CASSELAGRGRTEAFF. The CDR3 DNA follows: TGTGCCAGCAGTGAGCTGGCGGGCAGGGGCCGCACTGAAGCTTTCTTT.

The chain uses TRBV10-3 and TRBJ1-4, with D uncertain. The germline gives CDR1 ENHRY, CDR2 SYGVKD. The CDR3 consists of 13 residues. Trimming took 4 bases from V and 8 from J, leaving 11 bases between them. The CDR3 region is CAISGFEGEKLFF. CDR3 bases: TGTGCCATCAGTGGATTCGAGGGAGAAAAACTGTTTTTT.

The chain has TRBV7-2 and TRBJ1-2, with D hard to call. The CDR3 consists of 15 residues. The V gene's germline CDR1 is SGHTA and CDR2 FQGNSA. V was pared by 2 bases and J by 7 bases, with 17 bases between. The CDR3 here is CASSLIEGSIPGYTF. The CDR3 coding sequence is TGTGCCAGCAGCTTAATTGAGGGCTCGATCCCTGGCTACACCTTC.

This chain links TRBV7-9 with TRBJ1-3, with D possibly being TRBD1 (6 bases). This CDR3 comprises 16 residues. The ends were cut back, 5 bases at V and 5 bases at J, with 19 bases in the middle. CDR1 and CDR2 (germline): SEHNR, FQNEAQ (reference sequence). CDR3 nucleotide sequence: TGTGCCAGCAGCCGAATCACTACAGGGTTAAGAAACACCATATATTTT. Its translation is CASSRITTGLRNTIYF.

The chain has TRBV19 and TRBJ1-5; possible D gene TRBD1, 5 bases. The CDR3 totals 13 residues. With 3 bases removed from V and 6 bases from J, the gap between germline ends came to 9 bases. Germline values: CDR1 LNHDA, CDR2 SQIVND (reference sequence). The DNA of the CDR3 is TGTGCCAGTAGTATCCAGGGAGGTCAGCCCCAGCATTTT. Protein: CASSIQGGQPQHF.

J is TRBJ2-7 and V is TRBV5-4, with D possibly TRBD1 on 6 matching bases. Germline values: CDR1 SGHNT, CDR2 YYREEE (reference sequence). This CDR3 is 14 amino acids long. V was cut by 2 bases and J by 2 bases, with 11 bases left in between. The CDR3 spells CASSFGTQTYEQYF. As DNA, the CDR3 is TGTGCCAGCAGCTTCGGGACACAGACCTACGAGCAGTACTTC.

The chain carries TRBV5-1 and TRBJ2-1; 10 positions agree with TRBD2. Germline-derived CDR1 and CDR2 are SGHRS and YFSETQ. The CDR3 has 14 residues. Unmatched junction bases numbered 1, after V lost 2 bases and J lost 5 bases. In nucleotides, the CDR3 is TGCGCCAGCAGCTTAACTAGCGGGGACAATGAGCAGTTCTTC. Amino acid sequence: CASSLTSGDNEQFF.

The chain couples TRBV4-1 to TRBJ2-2; TRBD2 is a possible D gene (5 bases). This CDR3 comprises 16 residues. The germline CDR1 and CDR2 sequences are MGHRA and YSYEKL. V was shortened by 0 bases and J by 6 bases, with 14 bases between the two germline ends. CDR3 in amino acids: CASSQDLASRAGELFF. CDR3 DNA sequence: TGCGCCAGCAGCCAAGATCTGGCTAGCCGGGCCGGGGAGCTGTTTTTT.

The chain links TRBV14 to TRBJ2-7; D not resolved. Germline values: CDR1 SGHDN, CDR2 FVKESK. Trimming took 0 bases from V and 4 from J, leaving 4 bases between them. There are 12 residues in the CDR3. In DNA form, the CDR3 reads TGTGCCAGCAGCCAAGATTCTTACGAGCAGTACTTC. It codes for CASSQDSYEQYF.

The J gene is TRBJ2-7, the V gene TRBV14, with TRBD2 identical over 12 bases. Germline CDR1 and CDR2: SGHDN and FVKESK. The CDR3 loop spans 15 amino acids. Trimming cost V 2 bases and J 3 bases; bases outside gene matches: 2. The CDR3 region has the DNA TGTGCCAGCAGCCAAATGGGACTAGCGGGCTACGAGCAGTACTTC. Translation: CASSQMGLAGYEQYF.

V gene TRBV6-6 combines with J gene TRBJ1-1, with unresolved D. V dropped 2 bases and J dropped 3 bases, with 10 bases sitting between them. Germline V gives CDR1 MNHNY, CDR2 SVGAGI (reference sequence). This CDR3 comprises 14 residues. CDR3 protein: CASSYGRRDTEAFF. CDR3 in DNA: TGTGCCAGCAGTTACGGGCGGAGGGACACTGAAGCTTTCTTT.

In the case of this clone: Other DNA sequences in this specimen translate into the identical CDR3. This chain links TRBV29-1 with TRBJ2-7; 11 nucleotides agree with TRBD1. The CDR3 contains 11 residues. V was clipped by 6 bases and J by 6 bases; unmatched bases: 1. Germline lookup yields CDR1 SQVTM and CDR2 ANQGSEA. Here the CDR3 reads CSVGTGGEQYF. As DNA, the CDR3 is TGCAGCGTGGGGACAGGGGGCGAGCAGTACTTC.

The rearrangement links TRBV14 to TRBJ2-7; D not resolved. The CDR3 extends over 15 amino acids. Trimming stripped 3 bases from V and 2 bases from J, with 14 bases between. The germline gives CDR1 SGHDN, CDR2 FVKESK. This chain's CDR3 is CASSHRSISAYEQYF. As DNA, the CDR3 is TGTGCCAGCAGCCACCGCTCTATCTCCGCCTACGAGCAGTACTTC.

This clone was observed a few times. The chain recombines TRBV15 with TRBJ2-3; possibly TRBD2 for D (5 bases). CDR1 and CDR2 (germline): LNHNV, YYDKDF (reference sequence). V shed 5 bases and J shed 5 bases, with 14 bases lying between them. The CDR3 is 14 residues long. The CDR3 loop is CATSGTSSGDTQYF. The CDR3 region has the DNA TGTGCCACCAGCGGAACTAGTTCCGGAGATACGCAGTATTTT.